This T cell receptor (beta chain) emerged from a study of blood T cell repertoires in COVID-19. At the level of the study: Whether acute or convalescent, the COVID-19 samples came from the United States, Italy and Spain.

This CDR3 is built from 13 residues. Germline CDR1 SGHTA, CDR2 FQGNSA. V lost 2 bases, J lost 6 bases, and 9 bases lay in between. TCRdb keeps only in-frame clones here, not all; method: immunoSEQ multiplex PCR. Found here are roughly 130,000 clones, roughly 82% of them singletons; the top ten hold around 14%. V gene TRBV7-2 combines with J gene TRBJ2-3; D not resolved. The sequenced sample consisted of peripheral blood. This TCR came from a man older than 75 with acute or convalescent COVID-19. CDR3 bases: TGTGCCAGCAGCTTATCGCCCGGGGATACGCAGTATTTT. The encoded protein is CASSLSPGDTQYF.